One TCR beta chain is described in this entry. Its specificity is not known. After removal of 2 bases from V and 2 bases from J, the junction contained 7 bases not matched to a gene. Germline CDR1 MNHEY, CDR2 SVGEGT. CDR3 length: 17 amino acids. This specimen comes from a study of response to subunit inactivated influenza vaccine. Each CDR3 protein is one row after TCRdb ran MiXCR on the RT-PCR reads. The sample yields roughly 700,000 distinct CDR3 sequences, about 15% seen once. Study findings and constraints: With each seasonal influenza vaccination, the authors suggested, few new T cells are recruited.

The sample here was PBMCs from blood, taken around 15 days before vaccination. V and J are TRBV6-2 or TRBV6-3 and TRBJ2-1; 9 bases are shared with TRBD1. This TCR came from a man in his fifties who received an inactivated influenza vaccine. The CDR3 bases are TGTGCCAGCAGTTACCCGGACAGGGGATCAACCTACAATGAGCAGTTCTTC. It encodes CASSYPDRGSTYNEQFF.